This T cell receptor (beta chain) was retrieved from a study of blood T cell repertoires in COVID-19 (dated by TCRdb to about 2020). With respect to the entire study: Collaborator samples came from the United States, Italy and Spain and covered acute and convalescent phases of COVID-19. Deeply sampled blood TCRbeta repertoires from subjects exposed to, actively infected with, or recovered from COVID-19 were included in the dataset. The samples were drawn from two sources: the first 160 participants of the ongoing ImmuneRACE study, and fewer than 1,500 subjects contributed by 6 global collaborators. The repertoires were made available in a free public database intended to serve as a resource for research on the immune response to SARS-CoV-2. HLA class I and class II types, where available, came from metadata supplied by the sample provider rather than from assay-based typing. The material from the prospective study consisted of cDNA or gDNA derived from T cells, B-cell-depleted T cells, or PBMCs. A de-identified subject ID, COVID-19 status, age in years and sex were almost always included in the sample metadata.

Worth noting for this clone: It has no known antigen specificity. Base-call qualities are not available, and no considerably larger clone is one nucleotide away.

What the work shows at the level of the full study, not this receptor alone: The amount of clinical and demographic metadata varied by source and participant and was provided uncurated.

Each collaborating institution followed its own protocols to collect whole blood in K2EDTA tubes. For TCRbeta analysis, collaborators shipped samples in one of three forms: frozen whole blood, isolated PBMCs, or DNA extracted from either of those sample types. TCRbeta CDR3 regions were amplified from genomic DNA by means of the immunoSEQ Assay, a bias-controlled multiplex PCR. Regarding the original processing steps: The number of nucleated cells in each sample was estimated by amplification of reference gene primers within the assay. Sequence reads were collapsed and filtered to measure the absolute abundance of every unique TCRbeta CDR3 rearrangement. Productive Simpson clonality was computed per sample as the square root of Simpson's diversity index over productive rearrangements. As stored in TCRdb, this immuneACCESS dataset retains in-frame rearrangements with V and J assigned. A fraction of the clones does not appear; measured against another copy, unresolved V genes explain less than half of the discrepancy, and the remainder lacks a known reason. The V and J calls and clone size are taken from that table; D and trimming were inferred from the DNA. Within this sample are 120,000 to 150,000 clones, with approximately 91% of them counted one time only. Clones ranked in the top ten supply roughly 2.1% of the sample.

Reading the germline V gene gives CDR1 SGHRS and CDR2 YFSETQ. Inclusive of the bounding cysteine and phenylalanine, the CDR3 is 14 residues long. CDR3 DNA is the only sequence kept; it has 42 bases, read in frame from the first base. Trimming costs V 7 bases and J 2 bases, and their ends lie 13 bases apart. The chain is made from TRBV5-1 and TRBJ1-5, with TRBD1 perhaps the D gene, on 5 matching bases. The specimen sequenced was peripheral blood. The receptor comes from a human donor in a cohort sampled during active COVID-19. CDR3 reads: CASSQEGGNQPQHF. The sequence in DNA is TGCGCCAGCTCTCAGGAAGGGGGCAATCAGCCCCAGCATTTT.